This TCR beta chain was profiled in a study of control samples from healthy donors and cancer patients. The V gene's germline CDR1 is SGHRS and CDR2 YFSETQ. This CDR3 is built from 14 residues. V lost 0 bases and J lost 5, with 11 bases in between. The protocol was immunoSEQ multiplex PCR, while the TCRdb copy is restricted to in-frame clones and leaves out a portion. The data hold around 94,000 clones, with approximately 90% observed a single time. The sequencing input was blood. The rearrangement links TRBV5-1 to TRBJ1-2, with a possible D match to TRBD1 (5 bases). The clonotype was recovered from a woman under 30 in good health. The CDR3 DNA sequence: TGCGCCAGCAGCTTGGCACAGGAAGGATATGGCTACACCTTC. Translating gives CASSLAQEGYGYTF.